These T cell receptor beta chains were read from a single sample in a study of T cells in localized non-small cell lung cancer. The assay was immunoSEQ multiplex PCR, and TCRdb's table has in-frame clones only and misses some. The top ten clones hold around 1.7% of a sample with under 150,000 clones, 89% of them seen once. The sequences come from peripheral blood, collected before any cancer treatment. The receptors come from a female donor over 55 with stage I lung adenocarcinoma. The CDR3 runs from the conserved cysteine through the conserved F or W. The order of the fields is clone size, D gene, V gene, J gene, CDR3 DNA, CDR3 protein. D genes are given only for firm matches. Size tells how often a clone was seen (once, few, many) or the class of an expanded clone, and some rows leave it out.

-	-	TRBV18	TRBJ2-1	TGTGCCAGCTCACCAGAACAGGGTTACAATGAGCAGTTCTTC	CASSPEQGYNEQFF
-	-	TRBV9	TRBJ2-2	TGTGCCAGCAGCGTAGTGGCAGGAGGCACCGGGGAGCTGTTTTTT	CASSVVAGGTGELFF
-	TRBD2	TRBV19	TRBJ2-6	TGTGCCAGTAGACGACGGGAGGTGTCTGGGGCCAACGTCCTGACTTTC	CASRRREVSGANVLTF
-	-	TRBV5-1	TRBJ1-4	TGCGCCAGCAGACCCGTGGGCACTAATGAAAAACTGTTTTTT	CASRPVGTNEKLFF
-	TRBD2	TRBV29-1	TRBJ2-5	TGCAGCGTTGATATGGGAGCGGGACCCCAAGAGACCCAGTACTTC	CSVDMGAGPQETQYF
-	-	TRBV4-1	TRBJ1-3	TGCGCCAGCAGCCAAGAAGGGTCCCGTAGCACCATATATTTT	CASSQEGSRSTIYF
-	-	TRBV19	TRBJ2-5	TGTGCCAGTTCTTACAGTTACAAAGAGACCCAGTACTTC	CASSYSYKETQYF
-	-	TRBV5-6	TRBJ1-2	TGTGCCAGCAGAACCCGGGACGGAGTTAGACGCTACACCTTC	CASRTRDGVRRYTF
-	-	TRBV9	TRBJ2-2	TGTGCCAGCAGCGTAGATTCCGGGGAGCTGTTTTTT	CASSVDSGELFF
-	-	TRBV5-1	TRBJ2-7	TGCGCCAGCAGCTTGGCAGGCGGGTCCTACGAGCAGTACTTC	CASSLAGGSYEQYF
-	-	TRBV15	TRBJ2-1	TGTGCCACCAGCAGAGATATCTCTACGAATGAGCAGTTCTTC	CATSRDISTNEQFF
once	-	TRBV19	TRBJ1-1	TGTGCCAGTAGTATTTCGGGGACGCGGGGCACTGAAGCTTTCTTT	CASSISGTRGTEAFF
-	-	TRBV28	TRBJ1-1	TGTGCCAGCACTCCCCGGGGATTCAACACTGAAGCTTTCTTT	CASTPRGFNTEAFF
-	-	TRBV25-1	TRBJ2-2	TGTGCCAGCAGTGTGACTAACACCGGGGAGCTGTTTTTT	CASSVTNTGELFF
-	TRBD1	TRBV29-1	TRBJ1-1	TGCAGCGTTACTAAGACAGGGAGAACAACTGAAGCTTTCTTT	CSVTKTGRTTEAFF
-	TRBD2	TRBV19	TRBJ2-7	TGTGCCAGTAGTATAGATCCAGCGGGAGTTGGGGAGCAGTACTTC	CASSIDPAGVGEQYF
-	-	TRBV10-3	TRBJ2-1	TGTGCCATCAGCCCGGAGTACAATGAGCAGTTCTTC	CAISPEYNEQFF
-	-	TRBV27	TRBJ2-7	TGTGCCAGCCCGGCGGCCCCGGGGGGCGCCGGAAACGAGCAGTACTTC	CASPAAPGGAGNEQYF
-	-	TRBV7-8	TRBJ2-5	TGTGCCAGCAGCCCCACAGGAGGAGAGACCCAGTACTTC	CASSPTGGETQYF
once	-	TRBV5-1	TRBJ2-1	TGCGCCAGCAGCTCGACAGCTCCCAATGAGCAGTTCTTC	CASSSTAPNEQFF
-	-	TRBV14	TRBJ2-7	TGTGCCAGCAGCCAACGGGGGCCGGGGTTCCGCTCCTACGAGCAGTACTTC	CASSQRGPGFRSYEQYF
-	-	TRBV18	TRBJ2-2	TGTGCCAGCTCACCAGAGGGGACCGGGGAGCTGTTTTTT	CASSPEGTGELFF
-	TRBD2	TRBV6-1	TRBJ2-7	TGTGCCAGCAGGGGGACTAGCGGGAGGACGTACGAGCAGTACTTC	CASRGTSGRTYEQYF
-	TRBD2	TRBV4-1	TRBJ2-1	TGCGCCAGCAGCCAATTCCCGGGACTAGCGGCCAATGAGCAGTTCTTC	CASSQFPGLAANEQFF
-	-	TRBV6-1	TRBJ2-7	TGTGCCAGCGTCCTGGGAGGGGGAGCCTACGAGCAGTACTTC	CASVLGGGAYEQYF
-	-	TRBV6-5	TRBJ1-2	TGTGCCAGCAGTTACAGCAGGGAGGGCTACACCTTC	CASSYSREGYTF
-	TRBD2	TRBV5-4	TRBJ2-7	TGTGCCAGCAGCTTCGGGACTAGAACCTACGAGCAGTACTTC	CASSFGTRTYEQYF
-	-	TRBV27	TRBJ2-5	TGTGCCAGCAGTCCGGCGGGGGCATACCAAGAGACCCAGTACTTC	CASSPAGAYQETQYF
once	-	TRBV7-3	TRBJ2-1	TGTGCCAGCAGCTTAGCGGCCGGGGCATACAATGAGCAGTTCTTC	CASSLAAGAYNEQFF
-	TRBD1	TRBV28	TRBJ1-2	TGTGCCAGCACCGGAACAGGGGGCCGGGAGCGAAACGGCTACACCTTC	CASTGTGGRERNGYTF
-	-	TRBV5-8	TRBJ2-7	TGTGCCAGCAGCAAAAGGACTCTAGGCTACGAGCAGTACTTC	CASSKRTLGYEQYF
-	-	TRBV19	TRBJ1-5	TGTGCCAGTAGCCAAAGCGGGGTTTCGTGGCAGCCCCAGCATTTT	CASSQSGVSWQPQHF
few	-	TRBV28	TRBJ1-1	TGTGCCAGCAGTTCAGCGACTGAAGCTTTCTTT	CASSSATEAFF
-	-	TRBV5-1	TRBJ1-1	TGCGCCAGCAGCTTAGGGCCGGGGAACACTGAAGCTTTCTTT	CASSLGPGNTEAFF
-	-	TRBV18	TRBJ2-7	TGTGCCAGCTCACCCTCGGACGAGCAGTACTTC	CASSPSDEQYF
few	-	TRBV15	TRBJ1-5	TGTGCCACCAGCAGGAGGGATCAGCCCCAGCATTTT	CATSRRDQPQHF
-	-	TRBV5-6	TRBJ2-1	TGTGCCAGCAGCGTCAGCTATGAGCAGTTCTTC	CASSVSYEQFF
-	-	TRBV11-3	TRBJ1-1	TGTGCCAGCAGCCCTAGGGGGAGTAACACTGAAGCTTTCTTT	CASSPRGSNTEAFF
-	-	TRBV19	TRBJ2-2	TGTGCCAGTAGTACGACAGGTATCACCGGGGAGCTGTTTTTT	CASSTTGITGELFF
-	TRBD2	TRBV5-1	TRBJ2-3	TGCGCCAGCAGCTTCCTAGCGGGAGGACTCGATACGCAGTATTTT	CASSFLAGGLDTQYF
-	-	TRBV7-2	TRBJ1-4	TGTGCCAGCAGCCCCCATTGGACGGCTAATGAAAAACTGTTTTTT	CASSPHWTANEKLFF
-	TRBD1	TRBV10-3	TRBJ1-1	TGTGCCATCAGTGAGTCCACCACGGGTTGGGGACAGGGGGTACTCATCAGGAGGAACACTGAAGCTTTCTTT	CAISESTTGWGQGVLIRRNTEAFF
-	TRBD1	TRBV6-5	TRBJ1-2	TGTGCCAGCAGCCCCGGGACAGGAGATGGCTACACCTTC	CASSPGTGDGYTF
-	-	TRBV6-5	TRBJ2-1	TGTGCCTGCCTACGGGGGGCCGCGTACAATGAGCAGTTCTTC	CACLRGAAYNEQFF
few	-	TRBV9	TRBJ2-2	TGTGCCAGCAGCGTAGGTGTCACCGGGGAGCTGTTTTTT	CASSVGVTGELFF
-	-	TRBV7-9	TRBJ2-1	TGTGCCAGCAGCTTAGGGAAGGCCGTCTCCTACAATGAGCAGTTCTTC	CASSLGKAVSYNEQFF